These T cell receptor beta chains were read from a single sample in a study of blood T cell repertoires in COVID-19. Profiling relied on immunoSEQ multiplex PCR, and the TCRdb table lists in-frame clones only, not all of them. The sample lists about 150,000 clones; roughly 91% were seen once. Material for sequencing was peripheral blood. Every receptor here comes from a man aged 55 to 70 with active or convalescent COVID-19. Both conserved end residues are part of each CDR3. Fields, in order: V gene, J gene, D gene, CDR3 protein, CDR3 DNA. The D gene is left open where the match is weak.

v_gene: TRBV28; j_gene: TRBJ2-7; d_gene: -; CDR3aa: CASSETGTLSYEQYF; CDR3nt: TGTGCCAGCAGTGAAACAGGGACGCTTTCCTACGAGCAGTACTTC
v_gene: TRBV15; j_gene: TRBJ2-3; d_gene: TRBD1; CDR3aa: CATSSHPGQRTTDTQYF; CDR3nt: TGTGCCACCAGCAGCCACCCGGGACAGAGAACCACAGATACGCAGTATTTT
v_gene: TRBV7-2; j_gene: TRBJ2-3; d_gene: TRBD1; CDR3aa: CASSFSGGVPDTQYF; CDR3nt: TGTGCCAGCAGCTTCTCAGGGGGCGTCCCCGATACGCAGTATTTT
v_gene: TRBV7-8; j_gene: TRBJ1-3; d_gene: -; CDR3aa: CASSLVVSGGNTIYF; CDR3nt: TGTGCCAGCAGCTTAGTAGTTAGCGGGGGAAACACCATATATTTT
v_gene: TRBV6-2/TRBV6-3; j_gene: TRBJ1-3; d_gene: -; CDR3aa: CASSFEGSSGNTIYF; CDR3nt: TGTGCCAGCAGTTTCGAGGGTTCCTCTGGAAACACCATATATTTT
v_gene: TRBV5-8; j_gene: TRBJ2-3; d_gene: -; CDR3aa: CASSLTRSTDTQYF; CDR3nt: TGTGCCAGCAGCCTGACACGGAGCACAGATACGCAGTATTTT
v_gene: TRBV25-1; j_gene: TRBJ1-1; d_gene: -; CDR3aa: CASSENARGAFF; CDR3nt: TGTGCCAGCAGTGAAAATGCGCGTGGAGCTTTCTTT
v_gene: TRBV29-1; j_gene: TRBJ2-5; d_gene: TRBD2; CDR3aa: CSVEGLAVQETQYF; CDR3nt: TGCAGCGTTGAGGGACTAGCGGTCCAAGAGACCCAGTACTTC
v_gene: TRBV19; j_gene: TRBJ1-1; d_gene: -; CDR3aa: CASSIRGTEAFF; CDR3nt: TGTGCCAGTAGCATACGAGGGACTGAAGCTTTCTTT
v_gene: TRBV25-1; j_gene: TRBJ2-3; d_gene: TRBD2; CDR3aa: CASRAGTSTDTQYF; CDR3nt: TGTGCCAGCAGAGCGGGAACTAGCACAGATACGCAGTATTTT
v_gene: TRBV9; j_gene: TRBJ1-2; d_gene: -; CDR3aa: CASSVIGQAAGYTF; CDR3nt: TGTGCCAGCAGCGTAATTGGGCAGGCCGCTGGCTACACCTTC
v_gene: TRBV5-1; j_gene: TRBJ2-2; d_gene: -; CDR3aa: CASSLALQVTGELFF; CDR3nt: TGCGCCAGCAGCTTGGCCCTCCAGGTGACCGGGGAGCTGTTTTTT
v_gene: TRBV4-1; j_gene: TRBJ2-1; d_gene: TRBD1; CDR3aa: CASSQRRDRTYNEQFF; CDR3nt: TGCGCCAGCAGCCAAAGACGGGACAGAACCTACAATGAGCAGTTCTTC
v_gene: TRBV2; j_gene: TRBJ2-5; d_gene: TRBD1; CDR3aa: CASGGQSGTQYF; CDR3nt: TGTGCCAGCGGGGGACAGTCAGGGACCCAGTACTTC
v_gene: TRBV7-2; j_gene: TRBJ2-7; d_gene: TRBD2; CDR3aa: CASSSEAELAVASYEQYF; CDR3nt: TGTGCCAGCAGCTCCGAAGCCGAACTAGCGGTCGCGAGCTACGAGCAGTACTTC
v_gene: TRBV28; j_gene: TRBJ2-7; d_gene: TRBD2; CDR3aa: CASSTLAGVGYEQYF; CDR3nt: TGTGCCAGCAGTACTCTGGCGGGAGTGGGCTACGAGCAGTACTTC
v_gene: TRBV7-2; j_gene: TRBJ2-5; d_gene: TRBD1; CDR3aa: CASSFDRAPETQYF; CDR3nt: TGTGCCAGCAGCTTCGACAGGGCTCCGGAGACCCAGTACTTC
v_gene: TRBV19; j_gene: TRBJ2-3; d_gene: -; CDR3aa: CASSSQGTDTQYF; CDR3nt: TGTGCCAGTAGTAGTCAGGGAACAGATACGCAGTATTTT
v_gene: TRBV30; j_gene: TRBJ1-2; d_gene: TRBD1; CDR3aa: CAWWGQDDYGYTF; CDR3nt: TGTGCCTGGTGGGGACAGGACGACTATGGCTACACCTTC
v_gene: TRBV11-3; j_gene: TRBJ1-1; d_gene: -; CDR3aa: CASSLAGLEAFF; CDR3nt: TGTGCCAGCAGCTTAGCAGGGCTTGAAGCTTTCTTT
v_gene: TRBV5-1; j_gene: TRBJ1-2; d_gene: -; CDR3aa: CASSYLQPEGGYTF; CDR3nt: TGCGCCAGCAGCTACTTGCAACCTGAGGGAGGCTACACCTTC
v_gene: TRBV7-3; j_gene: TRBJ1-2; d_gene: TRBD1; CDR3aa: CARANPVGQGYGYTF; CDR3nt: TGTGCCAGGGCAAACCCCGTAGGACAGGGCTATGGCTACACCTTC
v_gene: TRBV11-2; j_gene: TRBJ2-4; d_gene: -; CDR3aa: CASSLLGGPGKNIQYF; CDR3nt: TGTGCCAGCAGCCTTCTCGGGGGGCCAGGCAAAAACATTCAGTACTTC
v_gene: TRBV3-1/TRBV3-2; j_gene: TRBJ2-7; d_gene: TRBD1; CDR3aa: CASSHQDRGYEQYF; CDR3nt: TGTGCCAGCAGCCACCAGGACAGGGGCTACGAGCAGTACTTC
v_gene: TRBV5-4; j_gene: TRBJ1-6; d_gene: -; CDR3aa: CASSLGQASLHF; CDR3nt: TGTGCCAGCAGCTTGGGACAGGCATCTCTCCACTTT
v_gene: TRBV6-6; j_gene: TRBJ1-1; d_gene: -; CDR3aa: CASSPRQDGNTEAFF; CDR3nt: TGTGCCAGCAGCCCCAGACAGGACGGAAACACTGAAGCTTTCTTT
v_gene: TRBV30; j_gene: TRBJ1-1; d_gene: -; CDR3aa: CAWIRRSTEAFF; CDR3nt: TGTGCCTGGATAAGGAGAAGCACTGAAGCTTTCTTT
v_gene: TRBV7-2; j_gene: TRBJ2-7; d_gene: TRBD2; CDR3aa: CASSGRGGQEQYF; CDR3nt: TGTGCCAGCAGCGGGCGGGGGGGCCAAGAGCAGTACTTC
v_gene: TRBV28; j_gene: TRBJ2-3; d_gene: TRBD2; CDR3aa: CASSSTSGSDTQYF; CDR3nt: TGTGCCAGCAGTTCTACTAGCGGGAGTGATACGCAGTATTTT
v_gene: TRBV5-4; j_gene: TRBJ2-7; d_gene: TRBD2; CDR3aa: CASSLAGTSQAYEQYF; CDR3nt: TGTGCCAGCAGCTTGGCTGGGACTAGTCAGGCCTACGAGCAGTACTTC
v_gene: TRBV12-3/TRBV12-4; j_gene: TRBJ2-5; d_gene: TRBD2; CDR3aa: CASSLGGGANPYF; CDR3nt: TGTGCCAGCAGTTTAGGCGGGGGGGCGAATCCGTACTTC
v_gene: TRBV4-1; j_gene: TRBJ1-1; d_gene: TRBD1; CDR3aa: CASSQVGQGTPRAFF; CDR3nt: TGCGCCAGCAGCCAAGTCGGACAGGGGACCCCTCGGGCTTTCTTT
v_gene: TRBV7-2; j_gene: TRBJ2-3; d_gene: TRBD2; CDR3aa: CASSSGLVSDTQYF; CDR3nt: TGTGCCAGCAGCTCGGGACTAGTATCGGATACGCAGTATTTT
v_gene: TRBV6-2/TRBV6-3; j_gene: TRBJ1-2; d_gene: -; CDR3aa: CASSAGLGGYTF; CDR3nt: TGTGCCAGCAGTGCCGGACTGGGGGGCTACACCTTC
v_gene: TRBV15; j_gene: TRBJ1-1; d_gene: TRBD1; CDR3aa: CATSRSTGGDTEAFF; CDR3nt: TGTGCCACCAGCAGGTCTACAGGGGGGGACACTGAAGCTTTCTTT
v_gene: TRBV6-6; j_gene: TRBJ2-3; d_gene: TRBD2; CDR3aa: CASSYLMGGNTDTQYF; CDR3nt: TGTGCCAGCAGTTACTTGATGGGGGGGAACACAGATACGCAGTATTTT
v_gene: TRBV18; j_gene: TRBJ2-7; d_gene: TRBD1; CDR3aa: CASSQGQDSYEQYF; CDR3nt: TGTGCCAGCTCACAGGGACAGGACTCCTACGAGCAGTACTTC
v_gene: TRBV3-1/TRBV3-2; j_gene: TRBJ1-2; d_gene: TRBD1; CDR3aa: CASSPDRVSEGYTF; CDR3nt: TGTGCCAGCAGCCCAGACAGGGTTTCGGAAGGCTACACCTTC